These T cell receptor beta chains were read from a single sample in a study of CD8+ T cells in alopecia areata. TCRdb's copy holds only in-frame clones and misses some; the assay was immunoSEQ multiplex PCR. The table includes approximately 210,000 clones, around 65% detected once. The sample was CD4+ T cells sorted from blood, taken around week 42, from a patient treated with tofacitinib. All receptors come from a human donor with alopecia areata. Each CDR3 is given with its conserved first and last residue. The D gene is left open where the match is weak. The size field is filled for only some rows; it gives once, few, many or a size class.

size: .
D: .
V: TRBV5-4
J: TRBJ2-3
length: 12
CDR3: CASSFSYDTQYF
DNA: TGTGCCAGCAGCTTTTCCTACGATACGCAGTATTTT

size: .
D: .
V: TRBV9
J: TRBJ1-2
length: 14
CDR3: CASSVDGPGYGYTF
DNA: TGTGCCAGCAGCGTGGACGGGCCGGGCTATGGCTACACCTTC

size: .
D: .
V: TRBV29-1
J: TRBJ1-1
length: 13
CDR3: CSVVRGLETEAFF
DNA: TGCAGCGTTGTCCGGGGCTTGGAAACTGAAGCTTTCTTT

size: .
D: .
V: TRBV30
J: TRBJ1-2
length: 14
CDR3: CAWSEAGRYHGYTF
DNA: TGTGCCTGGAGTGAGGCAGGGAGGTACCATGGCTACACCTTC

size: .
D: .
V: TRBV5-4
J: TRBJ2-7
length: 15
CDR3: CASSSTGTGLYEQYF
DNA: TGTGCCAGCAGCTCGACAGGGACTGGGCTCTACGAGCAGTACTTC

size: .
D: .
V: TRBV7-3
J: TRBJ2-3
length: 13
CDR3: CASSATRTDTQYF
DNA: TGTGCCAGCAGCGCCACTAGGACAGATACGCAGTATTTT

size: .
D: .
V: TRBV5-1
J: TRBJ1-2
length: 13
CDR3: CASSPTGNYGYTF
DNA: TGCGCCAGCAGCCCAACCGGGAACTATGGCTACACCTTC

size: .
D: .
V: TRBV29-1
J: TRBJ2-7
length: 14
CDR3: CSVEEATGIYEQYF
DNA: TGCAGCGTTGAAGAAGCGACGGGGATCTACGAGCAGTACTTC

size: .
D: .
V: TRBV5-1
J: TRBJ2-7
length: 14
CDR3: CASSQGTNDYEQYF
DNA: TGCGCCAGCAGCCAAGGGACAAATGACTACGAGCAGTACTTC

size: .
D: .
V: TRBV25-1
J: TRBJ2-5
length: 13
CDR3: CASSTTGTETQYF
DNA: TGTGCCAGCAGTACGACAGGTACAGAGACCCAGTACTTC

size: .
D: .
V: TRBV7-2
J: TRBJ2-7
length: 15
CDR3: CASSLGRQRLYEQYF
DNA: TGTGCCAGCAGCTTAGGGAGACAGAGACTTTACGAGCAGTACTTC

size: .
D: .
V: TRBV9
J: TRBJ1-1
length: 14
CDR3: CASSVEGWNTEAFF
DNA: TGTGCCAGCAGCGTAGAGGGGTGGAACACTGAAGCTTTCTTT

size: .
D: TRBD1
V: TRBV19
J: TRBJ2-5
length: 13
CDR3: CASSQGARETQYF
DNA: TGTGCCAGTTCCCAGGGGGCCAGGGAGACCCAGTACTTC

size: .
D: .
V: TRBV29-1
J: TRBJ1-1
length: 13
CDR3: CSVGLPMNTEAFF
DNA: TGCAGCGTTGGGCTGCCTATGAACACTGAAGCTTTCTTT

size: .
D: TRBD1
V: TRBV4-1
J: TRBJ1-5
length: 16
CDR3: CASSLGTGGGNQPQHF
DNA: TGCGCCAGCAGCCTCGGGACAGGGGGCGGTAATCAGCCCCAGCATTTT

size: .
D: TRBD1
V: TRBV7-9
J: TRBJ2-7
length: 15
CDR3: CASSSVQGWSNEQYF
DNA: TGTGCCAGCAGCTCCGTACAGGGGTGGTCCAACGAGCAGTACTTC

size: .
D: TRBD1
V: TRBV19
J: TRBJ1-5
length: 15
CDR3: CASSAGQGSNQPQHF
DNA: TGTGCCAGTAGTGCCGGACAGGGCAGCAATCAGCCCCAGCATTTT

size: .
D: .
V: TRBV14
J: TRBJ2-2
length: 16
CDR3: CASSQAQGANTGELFF
DNA: TGTGCCAGCAGCCAAGCTCAGGGTGCGAACACCGGGGAGCTGTTTTTT

size: few
D: .
V: TRBV6-1
J: TRBJ1-1
length: 13
CDR3: CASREQGSTEAFF
DNA: TGTGCCAGCAGGGAACAGGGTTCGACTGAAGCTTTCTTT

size: .
D: TRBD1
V: TRBV30
J: TRBJ1-4
length: 11
CDR3: CAWSGTGKLFF
DNA: TGTGCCTGGAGCGGGACAGGAAAACTGTTTTTT

size: few
D: TRBD1
V: TRBV30
J: TRBJ1-1
length: 14
CDR3: CAWTLGTGGTEAFF
DNA: TGTGCCTGGACCCTAGGGACAGGGGGCACTGAAGCTTTCTTT

size: .
D: TRBD1
V: TRBV30
J: TRBJ1-4
length: 14
CDR3: CAWRKMTGNEKLFF
DNA: TGTGCCTGGAGGAAAATGACAGGGAATGAAAAACTGTTTTTT

size: .
D: TRBD1
V: TRBV7-2
J: TRBJ2-7
length: 14
CDR3: CASSAQGADYEQYF
DNA: TGTGCCAGCAGCGCCCAGGGGGCCGACTACGAGCAGTACTTC

size: .
D: .
V: TRBV11-2
J: TRBJ1-2
length: 13
CDR3: CASSRDTDYGYTF
DNA: TGTGCCAGCAGCCGGGACACCGATTATGGCTACACCTTC

size: .
D: .
V: TRBV5-1
J: TRBJ2-6
length: 13
CDR3: CASSDLLESVLTF
DNA: TGCGCCAGCAGCGACCTCCTTGAGTCCGTCCTGACTTTC

size: .
D: TRBD2
V: TRBV5-1
J: TRBJ2-1
length: 14
CDR3: CASSWTSGANEQFF
DNA: TGCGCCAGCAGCTGGACTAGCGGGGCGAATGAGCAGTTCTTC

size: .
D: .
V: TRBV30
J: TRBJ1-5
length: 12
CDR3: CAWSGPNQPQHF
DNA: TGTGCCTGGAGCGGTCCCAATCAGCCCCAGCATTTT

size: .
D: .
V: TRBV7-2
J: TRBJ2-2
length: 17
CDR3: CASSPPFNGVNTGELFF
DNA: TGTGCCAGCAGCCCTCCCTTTAACGGGGTGAACACCGGGGAGCTGTTTTTT

size: few
D: .
V: TRBV7-2
J: TRBJ1-2
length: 14
CDR3: CASSRPAGLGGYTF
DNA: TGTGCCAGCAGCCGCCCCGCAGGGTTGGGAGGCTACACCTTC

size: .
D: TRBD1
V: TRBV6-1
J: TRBJ2-5
length: 13
CDR3: CASSPDRGETQYF
DNA: TGTGCCAGCAGCCCGGACAGGGGTGAGACCCAGTACTTC

size: few
D: .
V: TRBV18
J: TRBJ1-1
length: 18
CDR3: CASSPRTVPLRGNTEAFF
DNA: TGTGCCAGCTCACCTAGGACAGTACCTTTGCGAGGGAACACTGAAGCTTTCTTT

size: few
D: .
V: TRBV7-9
J: TRBJ2-7
length: 12
CDR3: CASSFSEYEQYF
DNA: TGTGCCAGCAGCTTCTCGGAGTACGAGCAGTACTTC

size: .
D: .
V: TRBV7-2
J: TRBJ1-1
length: 14
CDR3: CASRPNNYNTEAFF
DNA: TGTGCCAGCAGACCTAACAATTATAACACTGAAGCTTTCTTT

size: .
D: .
V: TRBV27
J: TRBJ2-4
length: 18
CDR3: CASPQTFRDTLAKNIQYF
DNA: TGTGCCAGCCCTCAAACCTTCCGGGACACCTTAGCCAAAAACATTCAGTACTTC

size: few
D: .
V: TRBV29-1
J: TRBJ1-1
length: 12
CDR3: CSAAQANTEAFF
DNA: TGCAGCGCCGCACAGGCGAACACTGAAGCTTTCTTT

size: .
D: TRBD2
V: TRBV9
J: TRBJ2-1
length: 16
CDR3: CASSVSGGLSYNEQFF
DNA: TGTGCCAGCAGCGTAAGCGGGGGGTTATCCTACAATGAGCAGTTCTTC

size: .
D: .
V: TRBV5-6
J: TRBJ2-5
length: 15
CDR3: CASSTEIARGETQYF
DNA: TGTGCCAGCAGCACGGAAATTGCTAGGGGAGAGACCCAGTACTTC

size: .
D: TRBD1
V: TRBV29-1
J: TRBJ1-2
length: 11
CDR3: CSGTGIGGYTF
DNA: TGCAGCGGGACAGGGATCGGGGGCTACACCTTC

size: .
D: TRBD2
V: TRBV29-1
J: TRBJ2-7
length: 13
CDR3: CSVAGTRVYEQYF
DNA: TGCAGCGTTGCCGGGACTAGGGTCTACGAGCAGTACTTC

size: .
D: .
V: TRBV29-1
J: TRBJ2-1
length: 13
CDR3: CSVGRAVGNEQFF
DNA: TGCAGCGTTGGTCGGGCGGTAGGCAATGAGCAGTTCTTC

size: .
D: .
V: TRBV2
J: TRBJ1-1
length: 12
CDR3: CASSAPNTEAFF
DNA: TGTGCCAGCAGTGCCCCGAACACTGAAGCTTTCTTT

size: once
D: .
V: TRBV5-6
J: TRBJ1-5
length: 13
CDR3: CASSSNSNQPQHF
DNA: TGTGCCAGCAGTTCAAATAGCAATCAGCCCCAGCATTTT

size: .
D: .
V: TRBV29-1
J: TRBJ1-5
length: 13
CDR3: CSVGDRANQPQHF
DNA: TGCAGCGTTGGTGACAGAGCTAATCAGCCCCAGCATTTT

size: .
D: .
V: TRBV7-2
J: TRBJ2-7
length: 13
CDR3: CASSSGQNYEQYF
DNA: TGTGCCAGCAGCTCCGGTCAGAACTACGAGCAGTACTTC

size: .
D: .
V: TRBV21-1
J: TRBJ2-7
length: 13
CDR3: CASSKGGPYEQYF
DNA: TGTGCCAGCAGCAAAGGGGGGCCCTACGAGCAGTACTTC

size: .
D: TRBD2
V: TRBV5-1
J: TRBJ2-1
length: 14
CDR3: CASSLSGTYNEQFF
DNA: TGCGCCAGCTCCCTAAGCGGGACCTACAATGAGCAGTTCTTC

size: .
D: .
V: TRBV6-6
J: TRBJ2-7
length: 12
CDR3: CASSPPESEQYF
DNA: TGTGCCAGCAGCCCTCCGGAGTCTGAGCAGTACTTC

size: .
D: .
V: TRBV7-2
J: TRBJ1-4
length: 14
CDR3: CASSLAGGAEKLFF
DNA: TGTGCCAGCAGCTTAGCAGGGGGTGCGGAAAAACTGTTTTTT

size: once
D: TRBD2
V: TRBV5-4
J: TRBJ2-3
length: 15
CDR3: CASGHSGGRTDTQYF
DNA: TGTGCCAGCGGGCACAGCGGGGGGCGCACAGATACGCAGTATTTT